Listed below are T cell receptor beta chains from one sample, sequenced in a study of cytomegalovirus exposure and HLA in healthy donors. Measured with immunoSEQ multiplex PCR; TCRdb has only the in-frame clones, and not every one. The sample includes tens of thousands of clones, approximately 63% of them seen just once. The specimen sequenced was PBMCs. The receptors were gathered from a woman aged 50 to 60 in good health and CMV-seropositive. CDR3s include the opening cysteine and the closing phenylalanine or tryptophan. A D gene is named only where the DNA matches it firmly. Where a row states a size, it is once, few, many or the class of an expanded clone; other rows omit it.

>TRBV6-1|TRBJ2-6|-|-
CATRFAGANVLTF
TGTGCCACCCGTTTCGCTGGGGCCAACGTCCTGACTTTC
>TRBV10-3|TRBJ1-1|-|-
CAISESGAEAFF
TGTGCCATCAGTGAGTCAGGAGCTGAAGCTTTCTTT
>TRBV2|TRBJ2-1|-|-
CASSPTSGNEQFF
TGTGCCAGCAGCCCTACTAGTGGCAATGAGCAGTTCTTC
>TRBV7-2|TRBJ1-6|-|few
CASSLYGGGVGTLHF
TGTGCCAGCAGCTTATACGGCGGGGGAGTGGGGACCCTCCACTTT
>TRBV5-1|TRBJ2-5|-|-
CASSGQETQYF
TGCGCCAGCAGCGGCCAGGAGACCCAGTACTTC
>TRBV27|TRBJ1-1|-|-
CASKGPGGTEAFF
TGTGCCAGCAAGGGTCCCGGAGGGACTGAAGCTTTCTTT
>TRBV28|TRBJ2-7|TRBD1|-
CASKRRTGHYEQYF
TGTGCCAGCAAAAGGCGGACAGGGCACTACGAGCAGTACTTC
>TRBV4-3|TRBJ2-1|-|-
CASSQDSPNEQFF
TGCGCCAGCAGCCAAGATAGCCCGAATGAGCAGTTCTTC
>TRBV19|TRBJ1-1|-|few
CASSRDTEAFF
TGTGCCAGTAGTCGGGACACTGAAGCTTTCTTT
>TRBV27|TRBJ2-7|TRBD2|-
CASRGGNSYEQYF
TGTGCCAGCAGGGGGGGGAACTCCTACGAGCAGTACTTC
>TRBV28|TRBJ2-3|TRBD2|-
CASRLSAGAVRTDTQYF
TGTGCCAGCAGGCTCTCGGCGGGAGCAGTTAGGACAGATACGCAGTATTTT
>TRBV4-3|TRBJ2-3|-|-
CASSQAGLGFSTDTQYF
TGCGCCAGCAGCCAAGCAGGGCTTGGGTTTAGCACAGATACGCAGTATTTT
>TRBV4-1|TRBJ2-7|TRBD1|-
CASSHDILPGQGDPYEQYF
TGCGCCAGCAGCCACGATATATTGCCCGGACAGGGAGATCCCTACGAGCAGTACTTC
>TRBV28|TRBJ1-1|-|once
CASSLSGDYEEAFF
TGTGCCAGCAGTTTATCAGGGGACTACGAGGAAGCTTTCTTT